These 25 T cell receptor beta chains originate from one sample sequenced in a study of T cell repertoires in cytomegalovirus infection. TCRdb fed the reads into MiXCR, producing one record per CDR3 protein. The data show about 180,000 distinct CDR3 sequences, with roughly 20% seen just once and roughly 25% held by the top ten. These receptors' antigens are unknown. Sample: CD8+ T cells from cultured PBMCs, taken from culture after CMV antigen stimulation. These receptors all come from a human donor in good health (CMV status not recorded). Some clones in this sample may be carry-over from other donors' samples.

The table lists this clonotype with a few counts. The CDR3 reads CASSSRDPGEGGHEQFF. As DNA, the CDR3 is TGTGCCAGCAGCTCCAGGGACCCAGGGGAAGGGGGCCATGAGCAGTTCTTC. The gene calls are TRBV7-2 and TRBJ2-1, with 7 positions matching TRBD1. V shed 4 bases and J 8 bases; nucleotides not matched to a gene: 17. Per the germline V gene, CDR1 is SGHTA and CDR2 is FQGNSA. CDR3 size: 17 residues.

The rearrangement joins TRBV27 to TRBJ2-1, with D perhaps TRBD2 (5 bases). V was cut by 7 bases and J by 2 bases, with 15 bases left in between. The germline V gene encodes CDR1 MNHEY and CDR2 SMNVEV (reference sequence). This CDR3 spans 15 amino acids. The CDR3 DNA sequence: TGTGCCAGCACCTCGGGTGTAGCGACCTACAATGAGCAGTTCTTC. Its translation: CASTSGVATYNEQFF.

This clonotype was seen many times. The DNA for the CDR3 is TGTGCCAGCAGCTTCCAGAACACTGAAGCTTTCTTT. Amino acid sequence: CASSFQNTEAFF. The chain couples TRBV13 to TRBJ1-1; D call uncertain. Germline V lookup: CDR1 PRHDT, CDR2 FYEKMQ (reference sequence). The CDR3 runs 12 residues. Trimming left V 3 bases short and J 1 base short, with 3 bases between.

This clonotype occurred a few times. In nucleotides, the CDR3 is TGTGCCAGCAGTCTTTCTGGGACAGGGGCCTACAATGAGCAGTTCTTC. Protein sequence: CASSLSGTGAYNEQFF. The rearrangement links TRBV12-3 or TRBV12-4 to TRBJ2-1; 10 positions agree with TRBD1. V trimming: 5 bases; J trimming: 2 bases; junction bases outside the gene matches: 6. The CDR3 contains 16 residues.

This chain links TRBV12-3 or TRBV12-4 with TRBJ2-7; no clear D gene. V gave up 2 bases and J gave up 7 bases, with 12 bases separating them. The CDR3 runs to 13 residues. CDR3 DNA sequence: TGTGCCAGCAGTTTACTCAAAGGCGAGGAGCAGTACTTC. Residues: CASSLLKGEEQYF.

This chain uses TRBV4-1 with TRBJ1-5, with 10 bases matching TRBD1. V was pared by 1 base and J by 5 bases, with 5 bases of the junction left unmatched. The CDR3 extends over 16 amino acids. CDR1 is MGHRA, CDR2 YSYEKL, per germline. The CDR3 DNA reads as TGCGCCAGCAGCCAAGCCGACAGGGGGCCGGATCAGCCCCAGCATTTT. The encoded protein is CASSQADRGPDQPQHF.

The sample holds a few counts of this clonotype. V gene TRBV4-3 combines with J gene TRBJ2-7, with 11 bases identical to TRBD1. The CDR3 has 15 residues. V shed 5 bases, J shed 4 bases, and the junction held 7 bases outside the gene matches. The germline gives CDR1 LGHNA, CDR2 YSLEER. This chain's CDR3 is CASSVSDRGPYEQYF. The CDR3 DNA reads TGCGCCAGCAGCGTATCGGACAGGGGGCCGTACGAGCAGTACTTC.

This sequence joins TRBV2 and TRBJ1-1, with D possibly matching TRBD1 (6 bases). The germline V and J ends were trimmed by 8 bases and 2 bases, with 18 bases remaining between them. The CDR3 extends over 15 amino acids. CDR1 is SNHLY and CDR2 is FYNNEI in the germline V gene. Written as DNA, the CDR3 is TGTGCCAGCCCACTTAGGTCCAGGGGAAACACTGAAGCTTTCTTT. It is translated as CASPLRSRGNTEAFF.

This clonotype came up a few times. The J gene is TRBJ2-1, the V gene TRBV6-2 or TRBV6-3, with D perhaps matching TRBD1 (5 bases). Between the trimmed V and J ends, which lost 1 base and 4 bases, there was a span of 8 bases. Looked up from germline, CDR1 is MNHEY and CDR2 is SVGEGT. There are 14 residues in the CDR3. This CDR3 is CASSYYQGYNEQFF. For the CDR3, the DNA is TGTGCCAGCAGTTACTACCAGGGATACAATGAGCAGTTCTTC.

The V gene is TRBV6-2 or TRBV6-3, the J gene TRBJ2-1; no definite D call. The length of the CDR3 is 16 residues. Trimming took off 4 bases at V and 0 bases at J, with 13 bases between the two ends. Germline CDR1 reads MNHEY; CDR2 reads SVGEGT. CDR3 nucleotides: TGTGCCAGCAGTTCCTCGGGCCTACACTCCTACAATGAGCAGTTCTTC. Residues: CASSSSGLHSYNEQFF.

The chain uses TRBV7-6 and TRBJ2-2, with 12 nucleotides matching TRBD2. This CDR3 contains 18 residues. Germline V gives CDR1 SGHVS, CDR2 FNYEAQ. Trimming at V came to 5 bases and at J to 4 bases, leaving 11 bases not matched to a gene. The CDR3, as DNA: TGTGCCAGCAGCCGACCTCCTAGCGGGGGGGCGGTCACCGGGGAGCTGTTTTTT. This sequence encodes CASSRPPSGGAVTGELFF.

This clonotype was observed a few times. The chain combines TRBV7-8 with TRBJ1-1; 9 bases are a match to TRBD1. This CDR3 has 16 amino acids. From germline, CDR1 is SGHVS and CDR2 FQNEAQ. Germline trimming cut 2 bases from V and 2 bases from J; bases unmatched to any gene: 6. The CDR3: CASSLSWDRVNTEAFF. DNA for the CDR3: TGTGCCAGCAGCTTAAGTTGGGACAGGGTCAACACTGAAGCTTTCTTT.

The V call is TRBV28, the J call TRBJ1-1; D is undetermined. Germline V gene sequence: CDR1 MDHEN, CDR2 SYDVKM. V was cut by 6 bases and J by 1 base, with 15 bases left in between. This CDR3 contains 15 residues. CDR3 in amino acids: CASSPLGLRNTEAFF. The CDR3 DNA is TGTGCCAGCAGCCCCTTAGGTCTCCGGAACACTGAAGCTTTCTTT. The variable domain in full, completed from reference TRBV28 and TRBJ1-1, reads DVKVTQSSRYLVKRTGEKVFLECVQDMDHENMFWYRQDPGLGLRLIYFSYDVKMKEKGDIPEGYSVSREKKERFSLILESASTNQTSMYLCASSPLGLRNTEAFFGQGTRLTVV.

V gene TRBV11-2 combines with J gene TRBJ2-2; tentatively, D is TRBD1 or TRBD2 (5 bases each). The V end lost 2 bases, the J end lost 6 bases, and 10 bases lay between the germline ends. The CDR3 length is 14 residues. Germline loops: CDR1 SGHAT, CDR2 FQNNGV. Written as DNA, the CDR3 is TGTGCCAGCAGCTTAAAGACAGCGGCCGGGGAGCTGTTTTTT. It translates to CASSLKTAAGELFF.

This clonotype came up many times. This chain uses TRBV2 with TRBJ2-7; 9 bases fit TRBD1. Germline V gives CDR1 SNHLY, CDR2 FYNNEI. The trim removed 10 bases at V and 7 bases at J, leaving 8 bases unmatched. This CDR3 has 12 residues. For the CDR3, the DNA is TGTGCCACCCGGGACAGGGTAGGTGAGCAGTACTTC. Translating gives CATRDRVGEQYF.

This clonotype was detected only a few times. This may be a read error: a much more frequent sequence differs by one nucleotide. CDR3 protein: CASSREGPSGGGGDTQYF. The DNA for the CDR3 is TGTGCCAGCAGCCGAGAAGGCCCTAGCGGGGGCGGGGGAGATACGCAGTATTTT. The chain carries TRBV4-2 and TRBJ2-3; 10 bases map to TRBD2. CDR1 and CDR2 from the germline V gene are LGHNA and YNFKEQ. The CDR3 consists of 18 residues. The V segment lost 4 bases and the J segment 5 bases; nucleotides outside the gene matches: 15.

This clonotype came up a few times. This sequence joins TRBV20-1 and TRBJ1-1; no definite D call. V was cut by 3 bases and J by 1 base, with 6 bases left in between. Germline-derived CDR1 and CDR2 are DFQATT and SNEGSKA (reference sequence). This CDR3 comprises 12 residues. CDR3 loop: CSASTPNTEAFF. CDR3 DNA: TGCAGTGCTAGCACTCCGAACACTGAAGCTTTCTTT.

The sample holds a few counts of this clonotype. The junction and the germline gene differ at one end; a read error may be behind it. The chain employs TRBV6-5 and TRBJ2-7; D ambiguous. CDR3 length: 16 amino acids. Per germline, CDR1 MNHEY and CDR2 SVGAGI. CDR3 amino acids: CASSYSGARFSHEQYF. Written as DNA, the CDR3 is TGTGCCAGCAGTTACTCTGGCGCCCGTTTCTCCCACGAGCAGTACTTC.

V usage is TRBV12-3 or TRBV12-4 and J usage is TRBJ2-1; a weak D match, TRBD2 (6 bases). The ends were cut back, 1 base at V and 4 bases at J, with 17 bases in the middle. The CDR3 loop spans 17 amino acids. The DNA for the CDR3 is TGTGCCAGCAGTTTAGGATTCGGGAGCGGTAGTTACAATGAGCAGTTCTTC. Translation: CASSLGFGSGSYNEQFF.

CDR3 nucleotide sequence: TGTGCCACCAGCAGACAAAATTTTACAGGGATAGAGACCCAGTACTTC. Encoded protein: CATSRQNFTGIETQYF. V and J are TRBV15 and TRBJ2-5, with a weak D call TRBD1 (6 bases). The CDR3 totals 16 residues. Trimming left V 2 bases short and J 4 bases short, with 17 bases between. From germline, CDR1 is LNHNV and CDR2 YYDKDF (reference sequence).

V usage is TRBV27 and J usage is TRBJ2-3; D call uncertain. Germline CDR1 is MNHEY and CDR2 is SMNVEV (reference sequence). V was pared by 8 bases and J by 8 bases, with 14 bases between. This CDR3 spans 12 amino acids. The CDR3 loop reads CASGPDQITQYF. The CDR3 DNA reads as TGTGCCAGCGGCCCGGACCAAATTACGCAGTATTTT.

DNA of the CDR3: TGTGCCAGCAGCTTGGGACAGGGGGCATTGGCTGGAAACACCATATATTTT. Translation gives CASSLGQGALAGNTIYF. The V and J genes are TRBV7-2 and TRBJ1-3; TRBD1 agrees at 12 bases. V lost 3 bases to trimming and J lost 2 bases; unmatched junction nucleotides: 5. This CDR3 comprises 17 residues. Germline-derived CDR1 and CDR2 are SGHTA and FQGNSA.

This clonotype was recorded a few times. V gene TRBV27 combines with J gene TRBJ1-1; possible D gene TRBD1, 5 bases. Trimming took 3 bases from V and 1 from J, leaving 9 bases between them. Looked up from germline, CDR1 is MNHEY and CDR2 is SMNVEV (reference sequence). This CDR3 has 14 residues. CDR3 bases: TGTGCCAGCAGTTTGCACGGGGGGAACACTGAAGCTTTCTTT. Translated: CASSLHGGNTEAFF.

The chain uses TRBV6-2 or TRBV6-3 and TRBJ1-2, with a weak D call TRBD1 (5 bases). The CDR3 length is 15 residues. From germline, CDR1 is MNHEY and CDR2 SVGEGT. Trimming pared 4 bases from V and 2 bases from J, leaving 14 bases between. In DNA form, the CDR3 reads TGTGCCAGCAGTTTAACTCTCCAGGGAAACTATGGCTACACCTTC. Amino acid sequence: CASSLTLQGNYGYTF.

The chain employs TRBV7-2 and TRBJ1-1, with D hard to call. CDR3 length: 14 residues. Germline V gene data show CDR1 as SGHTA and CDR2 as FQGNSA. Trimming shortened V by 1 base and J by 7 bases, and 13 bases separated the two germline ends. The CDR3 sequence is CASSLVPGGNEAFF. The CDR3 bases are TGTGCCAGCAGCTTAGTTCCAGGAGGAAATGAAGCTTTCTTT.